This is a list of T cell receptor beta chains from one sample in a study of early T cells in non-severe SARS-CoV-2 infection. TCRdb re-derived calls from the 5' RACE reads in MiXCR, one entry per CDR3 protein. In the table there are about 46,000 distinct CDR3 sequences, about a tenth of which are singletons. Source: whole blood, taken at baseline. These receptor sequences come from an adult who was a healthcare worker with PCR-confirmed SARS-CoV-2 infection or an uninfected control (not recorded which). CDR3s include the opening cysteine and the closing phenylalanine or tryptophan. D genes are given only for firm matches. Rows give clone size only sometimes, using once, few, many, or a class for an expanded clone.

abundance: few; j_gene: TRBJ2-3; v_gene: TRBV19; d_gene: TRBD1; CDR3aa: CATQDTGGWYTQYF; CDR3nt: TGTGCCACCCAAGACACAGGGGGCTGGTATACGCAGTATTTT
abundance: many; j_gene: TRBJ1-6; v_gene: TRBV7-2; d_gene: .; CDR3aa: CASSLMENSPLHF; CDR3nt: TGTGCCAGCAGCTTAATGGAAAATTCACCCCTCCACTTT
abundance: few; j_gene: TRBJ2-5; v_gene: TRBV18; d_gene: .; CDR3aa: CASSLDFQETQYF; CDR3nt: TGTGCCAGCTCACTAGACTTCCAAGAGACCCAGTACTTC
abundance: .; j_gene: TRBJ1-3; v_gene: TRBV18; d_gene: .; CDR3aa: CASSPGQGSGNTIYF; CDR3nt: TGTGCCAGCTCACCAGGGCAGGGGAGCGGAAACACCATATATTTT
abundance: few; j_gene: TRBJ2-3; v_gene: TRBV7-3; d_gene: TRBD1; CDR3aa: CASSPTPGQFTDTQYF; CDR3nt: TGTGCCAGCAGCCCCACCCCGGGACAGTTCACAGATACGCAGTATTTT
abundance: medium-sized; j_gene: TRBJ2-1; v_gene: TRBV29-1; d_gene: TRBD2; CDR3aa: CSGSGTSGRWGDNEQFF; CDR3nt: TGCAGCGGCTCCGGGACTAGCGGGAGGTGGGGGGACAATGAGCAGTTCTTC
abundance: .; j_gene: TRBJ1-2; v_gene: TRBV28; d_gene: .; CDR3aa: CASSSPGAVSYGYTF; CDR3nt: TGTGCCAGCAGTTCCCCGGGGGCGGTTAGCTATGGCTACACCTTC
abundance: few; j_gene: TRBJ1-6; v_gene: TRBV4-1; d_gene: .; CDR3aa: CASSSLGRYNSPLHF; CDR3nt: TGCGCCAGCAGCTCCCTAGGGAGATATAATTCACCCCTCCACTTT
abundance: many; j_gene: TRBJ2-7; v_gene: TRBV6-6; d_gene: .; CDR3aa: CASSFGGGQGEQYF; CDR3nt: TGTGCCAGCAGTTTCGGAGGGGGCCAAGGCGAGCAGTACTTC
abundance: .; j_gene: TRBJ2-7; v_gene: TRBV29-1; d_gene: .; CDR3aa: CSVTLLGGPTYEQYF; CDR3nt: TGCAGCGTTACACTCTTGGGGGGGCCTACCTACGAGCAGTACTTC
abundance: .; j_gene: TRBJ2-2; v_gene: TRBV7-8; d_gene: .; CDR3aa: CASSFLAGELFF; CDR3nt: TGTGCCAGCAGCTTCCTAGCTGGGGAGCTGTTTTTT
abundance: many; j_gene: TRBJ2-1; v_gene: TRBV3-1; d_gene: TRBD2; CDR3aa: CASSPGTSSSSYNEQFF; CDR3nt: TGTGCCAGCAGCCCCGGGACTAGCAGCAGCTCCTACAATGAGCAGTTCTTC
abundance: few; j_gene: TRBJ2-5; v_gene: TRBV11-2; d_gene: .; CDR3aa: CASSFLALETQYF; CDR3nt: TGTGCCAGCAGCTTTCTCGCGTTGGAGACCCAGTACTTC
abundance: .; j_gene: TRBJ1-1; v_gene: TRBV7-2; d_gene: .; CDR3aa: CASSLVPAGTEAFF; CDR3nt: TGTGCCAGCAGCTTAGTACCCGCTGGAACTGAAGCTTTCTTT
abundance: .; j_gene: TRBJ1-2; v_gene: TRBV7-2; d_gene: TRBD1; CDR3aa: CASSSGQGGYGYTF; CDR3nt: TGTGCCAGCAGCTCCGGACAGGGGGGCTATGGCTACACCTTC